Shown below are 29 T cell receptor beta chains from a single sample sequenced in a study of regulatory T cells in long-lasting Graves disease. The TCR beta library used iRepertoire HTBI primers with Arm-PCR amplification of CDR3. TCRdb processed the multiplex PCR reads anew with MiXCR; each CDR3 protein has one entry. The table lists over 350,000 distinct CDR3 sequences, under 25% of them singletons. Noted time point: persistent/refractory GD, antithyroid drugs over 5 years with positive TRAb. PBMC-extracted RNA yielded the TCR library. The sample in question was peripheral blood mononuclear cells (PBMCs), obtained when the disease was refractory, from a patient treated with antithyroid drugs. These receptors came from a female donor with Graves disease.

Regarding this clonotype: A much larger clone differs from this one at a single base, so this may be a read error. This chain links TRBV20-1 with TRBJ2-5, with 7 bases matching TRBD2. Germline CDR1 reads DFQATT; CDR2 reads SNEGSKA (reference sequence). This CDR3 has 15 residues. DNA for the CDR3: TGCAGTGCTAGCACCCTAGCGGTTTACCAAGGGACCCAGTACTTC. Its translation: CSASTLAVYQGTQYF.

This clonotype was recorded at least ten times. The chain joins TRBV5-1 to TRBJ1-1, with D possibly being TRBD1 (5 bases). Trimming removed 5 bases from V and 1 base from J, with 15 bases in between. This CDR3 region has 15 residues. Germline V gene lookup returns CDR1 SGHRS and CDR2 YFSETQ. CDR3 loop: CASRTTAGGNTEAFF. DNA for the CDR3: TGCGCCAGCAGAACGACGGCTGGGGGGAACACTGAAGCTTTCTTT.

The chain links TRBV10-3 to TRBJ2-7; TRBD1 might be the D (6 bases). Germline V gene data show CDR1 as ENHRY and CDR2 as SYGVKD. The CDR3 is 16 amino acids. V shed 5 bases and J shed 4 bases, with 21 bases lying between them. CDR3 sequence: CAISPNRASSHYEQYF. The CDR3, as DNA: TGTGCCATCAGTCCAAACAGGGCTTCCAGCCATTACGAGCAGTACTTC.

This clonotype was counted a few times. The chain joins TRBV5-5 to TRBJ1-2; no clear D gene. The CDR3 has 13 amino acids. CDR1 SGHKS and CDR2 YYEKEE come from the germline V gene (reference sequence). V shed 4 bases and J shed 3 bases, with 10 bases lying between them. The CDR3 coding sequence is TGTGCCAGCAGCACCGCCGGGGACTATGGCTACACCTTC. Translation gives CASSTAGDYGYTF.

This clonotype has at least ten counts. This chain links TRBV5-1 with TRBJ1-2, with a tentative D call TRBD1 (6 bases). The CDR3 consists of 15 residues. Germline-derived CDR1 and CDR2 are SGHRS and YFSETQ. Trimming left V 1 base short and J 6 bases short, with 16 bases between. The CDR3 DNA sequence: TGCGCCAGCAGCTTGTTGGCTACAGGGAAGGATGGCTACACCTTC. Translating gives CASSLLATGKDGYTF.

V usage is TRBV19 and J usage is TRBJ2-2; the D gene is possibly TRBD1 (6 bases). Per the germline V gene, CDR1 is LNHDA and CDR2 is SQIVND (reference sequence). This CDR3 region has 14 residues. Deletions cut 3 bases from V and 5 bases from J, with 10 bases between. For the CDR3, the DNA is TGTGCCAGTAGTATCCAACAGGGAACCGGGGAGCTGTTTTTT. This codes for CASSIQQGTGELFF.

This clonotype has ten or more counts. The chain employs TRBV7-2 and TRBJ2-2; the D gene is possibly TRBD1 (5 bases). Germline loops: CDR1 SGHTA, CDR2 FQGNSA. The CDR3 runs 14 residues. Trimming cost V 3 bases and J 6 bases, with 11 bases left between them. The CDR3 coding sequence is TGTGCCAGCAGCTTGGCCGTAGGGGCCGGGGAGCTGTTTTTT. Residues: CASSLAVGAGELFF.

V is TRBV5-1 and J is TRBJ2-1; 14 positions match TRBD2. V lost 4 bases to trimming and J lost 7 bases; unmatched junction nucleotides: 7. Per germline, CDR1 SGHRS and CDR2 YFSETQ. The CDR3 has 16 residues. In nucleotides, the CDR3 is TGCGCCAGCAGCACGGGACTAGCGGGAGTTGTAAATGAGCAGTTCTTC. Its translation is CASSTGLAGVVNEQFF.

Many counts were recorded for this clonotype. This chain connects TRBV7-2 to TRBJ2-5; no clear D gene. The CDR3 consists of 14 residues. Germline V gives CDR1 SGHTA, CDR2 FQGNSA. Trimming took 1 base from V and 3 from J, leaving 9 bases between them. CDR3 amino acids: CASSLGGWEETQYF. CDR3 DNA sequence: TGTGCCAGCAGCTTAGGGGGTTGGGAAGAGACCCAGTACTTC.

The chain is built from TRBV6-5 and TRBJ1-5; maybe TRBD1 (5 bases). The germline V and J ends were trimmed by 0 bases and 3 bases, with 9 bases remaining between them. Germline V lookup: CDR1 MNHEY, CDR2 SVGAGI. The CDR3 totals 15 residues. This CDR3 reads CASSYSTTVNQPQHF. The CDR3 DNA follows: TGTGCCAGCAGTTACTCGACGACAGTCAATCAGCCCCAGCATTTT.

This clonotype was seen many times. V usage is TRBV2 and J usage is TRBJ2-5; a weak D match, TRBD2 (8 bases). The V end was cut by 9 bases, the J end by 5 bases, with 22 bases between. The V gene's germline CDR1 is SNHLY and CDR2 FYNNEI. The CDR3 consists of 15 residues. The CDR3 DNA follows: TGTGCCAGTATGACAGGGAGCGGGAGCTGGGAGACCCAGTACTTC. Encoded protein: CASMTGSGSWETQYF.

This clonotype was observed many times. The chain combines TRBV7-3 with TRBJ2-5, with 13 bases that match TRBD2. With 4 bases clipped from V and 2 bases from J, the junction kept 4 bases outside the gene matches. The CDR3 is made up of 16 amino acids. From germline, CDR1 is SGHTA and CDR2 FQGTGA. In DNA form, the CDR3 reads TGTGCCAGCAGCTCTGGACTAGCGGGAGTTCAAGAGACCCAGTACTTC. Translated, it gives CASSSGLAGVQETQYF.

The chain links TRBV19 to TRBJ2-3, with TRBD2 as a possible D gene (5 bases). The CDR3 spans 15 residues. The V end lost 3 bases, the J end lost 2 bases, and 12 bases lay between the germline ends. Germline V gene data show CDR1 as LNHDA and CDR2 as SQIVND (reference sequence). The CDR3 bases are TGTGCCAGTAGTATGGAGGATAGATTCACAGATACGCAGTATTTT. Amino acids: CASSMEDRFTDTQYF.

This chain links TRBV28 with TRBJ1-2; 8 nucleotides match TRBD1. Unmatched junction bases numbered 6, after V lost 10 bases and J lost 5 bases. Germline V gene data show CDR1 as MDHEN and CDR2 as SYDVKM. CDR3 length: 12 residues. The CDR3 DNA reads TGTGCCACCCCGGGACAGGAATATGGCTACACCTTC. Its protein product is CATPGQEYGYTF.

The gene calls are TRBV9 and TRBJ2-7; 11 bases match TRBD1. Losses at the gene ends were 0 bases for V and 5 bases for J; bases not matched to a gene: 7. The CDR3 spans 16 residues. Germline CDR1 SGDLS, CDR2 YYNGEE. CDR3 residues: CASSVGTGGGFNEQYF. The CDR3 DNA reads TGTGCCAGCAGCGTAGGGACAGGGGGCGGCTTTAACGAGCAGTACTTC. Supplemented by reference TRBV9 and TRBJ2-7, the full variable domain reads DSGVTQTPKHLITATGQRVTLRCSPRSGDLSVYWYQQSLDQGLQFLIQYYNGEERAKGNILERFSAQQFPDLHSELNLSSLELGDSALYFCASSVGTGGGFNEQYFGPGTRLTVT.

In this sample, this clonotype turned up many times. The chain uses TRBV5-1 and TRBJ1-2; D remains unclear. Trimming removed 0 bases from V and 2 bases from J, with 17 bases in between. CDR3 length equals 17 residues. Germline V gene lookup returns CDR1 SGHRS and CDR2 YFSETQ. CDR3 loop: CASSLAWGTASNYGYTF. The CDR3 DNA follows: TGCGCCAGCAGCTTGGCTTGGGGTACAGCCTCCAACTATGGCTACACCTTC.

This clonotype was detected many times. CDR3 residues: CASSWTSGSSDEQYF. CDR3 DNA: TGTGCCAGCAGTTGGACTAGCGGGAGCTCTGACGAGCAGTACTTC. The V and J genes are TRBV2 and TRBJ2-7, with 13 positions matching TRBD2. CDR3 length equals 15 residues. The germline V gene has CDR1 SNHLY and CDR2 FYNNEI. The V segment lost 5 bases and the J segment 5 bases; nucleotides outside the gene matches: 6.

This clonotype occurred many times. This rearrangement joins TRBV20-1 to TRBJ1-4; D unclear. Trimming removed 1 base at V and 4 bases at J, with 7 bases between. CDR3 length: 13 residues. Looked up from germline, CDR1 is DFQATT and CDR2 is SNEGSKA (reference sequence). CDR3 nucleotides: TGCAGTGCTAGAGGGGTGAATAATGAAAAACTGTTTTTT. It is translated as CSARGVNNEKLFF.

This clonotype was observed at least ten times. This sequence joins TRBV28 and TRBJ1-5; D is undetermined. Trimming took 11 bases from V and 1 from J, leaving 9 bases between them. The CDR3 runs to 12 residues. The V gene's germline CDR1 is MDHEN and CDR2 SYDVKM. The DNA for the CDR3 is TGTGCCGCAGCCGAGAGCAATCAGCCCCAGCATTTT. It is translated as CAAAESNQPQHF.

This clonotype showed up just a few times. V gene TRBV10-3 combines with J gene TRBJ2-1, with 9 bases that match TRBD2. V dropped 7 bases and J dropped 6; count of bases not matched to a gene: 10. This CDR3 spans 15 amino acids. CDR1 ENHRY and CDR2 SYGVKD come from the germline V gene. The CDR3 DNA follows: TGTGCCATCAAAGTCCTAGCGGGAAGTGGCAATGAGCAGTTCTTC. Translated: CAIKVLAGSGNEQFF.

This clonotype was detected many times. The V gene is TRBV20-1, the J gene TRBJ1-2; TRBD1 matches at 7 bases. The CDR3 extends over 14 amino acids. Per germline, CDR1 DFQATT and CDR2 SNEGSKA (reference sequence). V lost 6 bases and J lost 8; bases outside the gene matches: 15. CDR3 region: CSASSTGAANGYTF. The CDR3, as DNA: TGCAGTGCAAGCTCAACAGGGGCAGCTAACGGCTACACCTTC.

This clonotype was recorded at least ten times. V is TRBV7-3 and J is TRBJ1-2; 8 nucleotides align to TRBD1. The length of the CDR3 is 15 residues. The germline V gene encodes CDR1 SGHTA and CDR2 FQGTGA. V shed 5 bases, J shed 6 bases, and the junction held 11 bases outside the gene matches. CDR3 coding DNA: TGTGCCAGCAGCCCGCAACCGGGACAGGCCCATGGCTACACCTTC. It codes for CASSPQPGQAHGYTF.

The chain uses TRBV7-2 and TRBJ2-3; 7 bases fit TRBD2. The CDR3 is 17 residues long. The germline V gene has CDR1 SGHTA and CDR2 FQGNSA. V lost 3 bases to trimming and J lost 2 bases; unmatched junction nucleotides: 11. The CDR3 bases are TGTGCCAGCAGCTTCGAGAGGGACGGGAGGATCACAGATACGCAGTATTTT. It yields the protein CASSFERDGRITDTQYF.

In its sample, this clonotype was seen many times. The gene calls are TRBV30 and TRBJ1-2; no clear D. The CDR3 has 14 amino acids. Germline V gives CDR1 GTSNPN, CDR2 SVGIG (reference sequence). Between the trimmed V and J ends, which lost 3 bases and 0 bases, there was a span of 11 bases. In nucleotides, the CDR3 is TGTGCCTGGAGCTCAGAGTTAGCTAACTATGGCTACACCTTC. Translation gives CAWSSELANYGYTF.

The rearrangement uses TRBV6-2 or TRBV6-3 and TRBJ1-2; no reliable D call. Between the trimmed V and J ends, which lost 6 bases and 5 bases, there was a span of 13 bases. The germline V gene has CDR1 MNHEY and CDR2 SVGEGT. The CDR3 has 13 residues. CDR3 region: CASRVSGSYGYTF. The CDR3 region has the DNA TGTGCCAGCAGGGTATCAGGATCTTATGGCTACACCTTC.

The rearrangement joins TRBV20-1 to TRBJ2-7; D might be TRBD2 (6 bases). V lost 4 bases and J lost 4, with 26 bases in between. This CDR3 comprises 17 residues. The germline CDR1 and CDR2 sequences are DFQATT and SNEGSKA (reference sequence). The CDR3 reads CSATTGVVTIGNYEQYF. The DNA of the CDR3 is TGCAGTGCTACCACGGGGGTTGTCACCATAGGTAATTACGAGCAGTACTTC.

This clonotype has ten or more counts. V is TRBV5-6 and J is TRBJ2-7; 7 nucleotides line up with TRBD1. The CDR3 consists of 15 residues. Germline trimming cut 5 bases from V and 3 bases from J; bases unmatched to any gene: 11. CDR1 and CDR2 from the germline V gene are SGHDT and YYEEEE. The CDR3 DNA sequence: TGTGCCAGCAGGGGTCCCGGGACAGCCATCTACGAGCAGTACTTC. The encoded protein is CASRGPGTAIYEQYF.

This clonotype has at least ten counts. The V gene is TRBV2, the J gene TRBJ1-2, with TRBD1 matching over 8 bases. J was trimmed by 3 bases and V by 1 base; bases with no gene match: 1. The CDR3 spans 14 residues. The germline CDR1 and CDR2 sequences are SNHLY and FYNNEI. CDR3 in amino acids: CASSEDRGDYGYTF. The CDR3 nucleotides are TGTGCCAGCAGTGAAGACAGGGGGGACTATGGCTACACCTTC. The full variable domain, in which reference TRBV2 and TRBJ1-2 provide the parts outside the CDR3, is EPEVTQTPSHQVTQMGQEVILRCVPISNHLYFYWYRQILGQKVEFLVSFYNNEISEKSEIFDDQFSVERPDGSNFTLKIRSTKLEDSAMYFCASSEDRGDYGYTFGSGTRLTVV.

Points on this clonotype: A much larger clone differs by one base, so this may be a read error. The chain joins TRBV2 to TRBJ2-6; D call uncertain. The CDR3 covers 13 residues. Germline assignment: CDR1 SNHLY and CDR2 FYNNEI. Trimming cost V 7 bases and J 6 bases, with 10 bases left between them. The CDR3 DNA follows: TGTGCCAGCAACGCGATTCAGGCCAACGTCCTGACTTTC. Translation: CASNAIQANVLTF.